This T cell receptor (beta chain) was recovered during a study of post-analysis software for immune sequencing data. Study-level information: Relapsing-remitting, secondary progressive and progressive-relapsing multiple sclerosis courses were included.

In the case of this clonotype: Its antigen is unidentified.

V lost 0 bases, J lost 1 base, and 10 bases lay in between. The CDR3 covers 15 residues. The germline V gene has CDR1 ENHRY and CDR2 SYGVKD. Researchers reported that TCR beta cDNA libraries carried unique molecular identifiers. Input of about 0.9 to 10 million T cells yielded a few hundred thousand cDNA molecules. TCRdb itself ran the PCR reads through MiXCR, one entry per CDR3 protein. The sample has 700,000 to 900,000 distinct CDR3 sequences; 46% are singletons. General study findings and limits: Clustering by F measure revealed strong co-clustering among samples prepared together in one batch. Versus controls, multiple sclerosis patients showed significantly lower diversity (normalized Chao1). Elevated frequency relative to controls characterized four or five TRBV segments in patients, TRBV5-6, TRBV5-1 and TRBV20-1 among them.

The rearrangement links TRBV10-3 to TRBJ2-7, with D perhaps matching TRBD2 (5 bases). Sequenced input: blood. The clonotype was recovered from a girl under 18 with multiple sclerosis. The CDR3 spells CAISESGAPSYEQYF. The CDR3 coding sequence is TGTGCCATCAGTGAGTCGGGAGCCCCTTCCTACGAGCAGTACTTC.